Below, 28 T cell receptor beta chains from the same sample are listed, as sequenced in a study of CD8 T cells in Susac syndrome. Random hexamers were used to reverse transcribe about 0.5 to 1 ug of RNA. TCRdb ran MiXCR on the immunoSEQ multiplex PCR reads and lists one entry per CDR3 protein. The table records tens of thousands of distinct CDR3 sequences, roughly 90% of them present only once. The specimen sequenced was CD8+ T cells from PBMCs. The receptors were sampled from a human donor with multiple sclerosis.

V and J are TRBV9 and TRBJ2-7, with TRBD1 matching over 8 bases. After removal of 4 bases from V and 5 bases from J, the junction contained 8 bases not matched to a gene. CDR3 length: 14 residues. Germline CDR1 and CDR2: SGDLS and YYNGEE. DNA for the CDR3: TGTGCCAGCAGCCTCTATGGACAGGGCCACGAGCAGTACTTC. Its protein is CASSLYGQGHEQYF.

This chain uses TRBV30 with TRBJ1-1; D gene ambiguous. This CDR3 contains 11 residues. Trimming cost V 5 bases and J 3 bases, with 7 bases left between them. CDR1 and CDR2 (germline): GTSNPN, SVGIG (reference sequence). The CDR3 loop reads CAWDGDTEAFF. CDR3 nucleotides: TGTGCCTGGGATGGGGACACTGAAGCTTTCTTT.

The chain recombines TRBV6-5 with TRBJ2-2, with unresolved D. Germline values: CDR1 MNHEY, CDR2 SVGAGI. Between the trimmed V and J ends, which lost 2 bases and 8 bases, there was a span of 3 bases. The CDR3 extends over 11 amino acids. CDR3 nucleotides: TGTGCCAGCAGTTACGAGGGGGAGCTGTTTTTT. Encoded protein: CASSYEGELFF.

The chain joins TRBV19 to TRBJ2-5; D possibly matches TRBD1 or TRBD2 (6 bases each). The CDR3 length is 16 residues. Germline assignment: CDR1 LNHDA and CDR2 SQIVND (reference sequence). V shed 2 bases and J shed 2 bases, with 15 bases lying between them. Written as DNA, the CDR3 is TGTGCCAGTAGTATATGGGGGGCCGACGAACAAGAGACCCAGTACTTC. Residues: CASSIWGADEQETQYF.

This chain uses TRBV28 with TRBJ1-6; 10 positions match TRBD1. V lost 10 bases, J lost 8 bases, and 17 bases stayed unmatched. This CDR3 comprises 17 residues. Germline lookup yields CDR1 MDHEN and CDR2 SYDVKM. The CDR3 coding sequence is TGTGCCATCGAAGGGGAGGACAGGGGGTTTGCCGATTCACCCCTCCACTTT. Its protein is CAIEGEDRGFADSPLHF.

The CDR3 nucleotides are TGCAGTGCTAGAGCGTCTAGCGGGAGGGATCGATTCGACGAGCAGTACTTC. It specifies CSARASSGRDRFDEQYF. The chain has TRBV20-1 and TRBJ2-7; 12 nucleotides line up with TRBD2. Trimming removed 1 base from V and 5 bases from J; junction bases left unmatched: 12. This CDR3 has 17 residues. The germline V gene has CDR1 DFQATT and CDR2 SNEGSKA (reference sequence).

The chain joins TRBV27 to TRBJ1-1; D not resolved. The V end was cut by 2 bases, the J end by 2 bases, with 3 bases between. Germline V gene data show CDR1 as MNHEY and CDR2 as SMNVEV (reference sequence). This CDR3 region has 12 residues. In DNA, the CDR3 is TGTGCCAGCAGTTTAAGAAACACTGAAGCTTTCTTT. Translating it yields CASSLRNTEAFF.

CDR3 loop: CAWSVGVSAEAFF. In nucleotides, the CDR3 is TGTGCCTGGAGTGTAGGCGTTTCGGCTGAAGCTTTCTTT. The V gene is TRBV30, the J gene TRBJ1-1; D is unclear. V was cut by 0 bases and J by 6 bases, with 11 bases left in between. The CDR3 is made up of 13 amino acids. Germline V gene lookup returns CDR1 GTSNPN and CDR2 SVGIG (reference sequence).

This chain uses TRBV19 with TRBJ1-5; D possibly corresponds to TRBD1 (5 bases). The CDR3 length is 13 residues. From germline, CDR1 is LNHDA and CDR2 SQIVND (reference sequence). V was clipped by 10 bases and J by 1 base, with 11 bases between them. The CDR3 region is CATAWGSNQPQHF. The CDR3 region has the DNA TGTGCCACCGCCTGGGGGAGCAATCAGCCCCAGCATTTT.

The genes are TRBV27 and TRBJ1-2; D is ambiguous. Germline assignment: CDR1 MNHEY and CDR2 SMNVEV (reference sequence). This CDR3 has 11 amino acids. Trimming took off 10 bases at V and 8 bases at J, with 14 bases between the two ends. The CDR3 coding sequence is TGTGCCACCCAAGACGCCCTGGGCTACACCTTC. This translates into CATQDALGYTF.

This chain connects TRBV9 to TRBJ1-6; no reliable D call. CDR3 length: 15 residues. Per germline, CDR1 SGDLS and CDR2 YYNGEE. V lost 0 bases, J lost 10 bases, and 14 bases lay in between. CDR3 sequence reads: CASSVDSSRGSPLHF. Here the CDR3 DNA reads TGTGCCAGCAGCGTAGACTCCTCTAGAGGGTCACCCCTCCACTTT.

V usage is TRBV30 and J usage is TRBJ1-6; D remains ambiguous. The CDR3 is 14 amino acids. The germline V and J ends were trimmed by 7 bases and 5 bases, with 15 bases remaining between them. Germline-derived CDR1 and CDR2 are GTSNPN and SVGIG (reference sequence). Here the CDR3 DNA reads TGTGCCTCTTACGCGGGGTTCCATAATTCACCCCTCCACTTT. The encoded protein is CASYAGFHNSPLHF.

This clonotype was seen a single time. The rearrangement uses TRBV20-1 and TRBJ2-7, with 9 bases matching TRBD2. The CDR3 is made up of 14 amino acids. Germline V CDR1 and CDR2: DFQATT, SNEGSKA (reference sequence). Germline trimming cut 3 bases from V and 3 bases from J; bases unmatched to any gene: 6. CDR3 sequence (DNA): TGCAGTGCTAGGGCTAGCGGGACCGGCTACGAGCAGTACTTC. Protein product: CSARASGTGYEQYF.

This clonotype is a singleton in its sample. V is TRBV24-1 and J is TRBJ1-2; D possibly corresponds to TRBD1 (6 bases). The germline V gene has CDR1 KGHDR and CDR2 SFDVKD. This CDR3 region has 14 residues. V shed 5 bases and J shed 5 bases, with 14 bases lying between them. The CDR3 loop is CATSAADRRYGYTF. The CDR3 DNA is TGTGCCACCAGTGCCGCGGACAGACGTTATGGCTACACCTTC.

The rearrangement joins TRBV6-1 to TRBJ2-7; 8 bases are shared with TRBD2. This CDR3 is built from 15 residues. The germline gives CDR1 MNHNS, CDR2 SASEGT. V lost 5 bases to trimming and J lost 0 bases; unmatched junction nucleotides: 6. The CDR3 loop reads CASSPSGGTSYEQYF. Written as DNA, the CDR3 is TGTGCCAGCAGTCCGAGCGGGGGCACCTCCTACGAGCAGTACTTC.

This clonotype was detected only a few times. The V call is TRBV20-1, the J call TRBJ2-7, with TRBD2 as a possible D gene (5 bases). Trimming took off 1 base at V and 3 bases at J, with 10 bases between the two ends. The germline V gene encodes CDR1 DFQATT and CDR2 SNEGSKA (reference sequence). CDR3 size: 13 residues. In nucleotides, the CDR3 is TGCAGTGCTAGAGTATCGGGATTCTACGAGCAGTACTTC. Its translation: CSARVSGFYEQYF.

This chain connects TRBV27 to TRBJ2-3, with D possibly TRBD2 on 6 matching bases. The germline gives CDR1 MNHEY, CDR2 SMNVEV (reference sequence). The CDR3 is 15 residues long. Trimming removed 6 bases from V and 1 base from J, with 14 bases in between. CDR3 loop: CASSLLADGTDTQYF. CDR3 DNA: TGTGCCAGCAGCCTATTAGCGGACGGCACAGATACGCAGTATTTT.

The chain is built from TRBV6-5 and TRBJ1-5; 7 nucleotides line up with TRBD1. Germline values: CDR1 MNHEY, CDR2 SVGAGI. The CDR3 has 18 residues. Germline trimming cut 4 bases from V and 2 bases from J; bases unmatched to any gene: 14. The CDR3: CASSSQGYRGGGNQPQHF. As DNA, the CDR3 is TGTGCCAGCAGTTCCCAAGGGTACAGGGGAGGAGGCAATCAGCCCCAGCATTTT.

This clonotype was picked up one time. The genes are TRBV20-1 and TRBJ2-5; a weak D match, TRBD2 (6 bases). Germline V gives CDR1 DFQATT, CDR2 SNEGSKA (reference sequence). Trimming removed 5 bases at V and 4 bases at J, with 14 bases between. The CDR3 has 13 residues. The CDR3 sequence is CSAWVAEGETQYF. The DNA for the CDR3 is TGCAGTGCTTGGGTAGCGGAGGGAGAGACCCAGTACTTC.

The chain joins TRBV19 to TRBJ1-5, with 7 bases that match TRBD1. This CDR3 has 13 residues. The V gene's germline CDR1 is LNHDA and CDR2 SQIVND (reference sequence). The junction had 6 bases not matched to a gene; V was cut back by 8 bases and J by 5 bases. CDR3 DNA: TGTGCCAGTTACCCAGGGGGGGATCAGCCCCAGCATTTT. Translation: CASYPGGDQPQHF.

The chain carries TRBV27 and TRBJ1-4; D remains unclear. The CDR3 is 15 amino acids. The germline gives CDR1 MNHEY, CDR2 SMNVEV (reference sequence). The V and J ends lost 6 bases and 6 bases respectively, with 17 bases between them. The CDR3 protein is CASSIMPPGYEKLFF. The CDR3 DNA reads TGTGCCAGCAGCATTATGCCCCCTGGGTATGAAAAACTGTTTTTT.

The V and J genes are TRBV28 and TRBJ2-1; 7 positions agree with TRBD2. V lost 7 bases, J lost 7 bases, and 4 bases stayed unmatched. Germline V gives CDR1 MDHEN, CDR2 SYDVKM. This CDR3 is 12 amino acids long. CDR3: CASTMGGNEQFF. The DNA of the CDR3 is TGTGCCAGCACCATGGGGGGGAATGAGCAGTTCTTC.

This chain's CDR3 is CASSPYRGKNTEAFF. For the CDR3, the DNA is TGTGCCAGCAGCCCGTACCGGGGGAAGAACACTGAAGCTTTCTTT. The chain recombines TRBV7-9 with TRBJ1-1; D perhaps matches TRBD1 (5 bases). This CDR3 spans 15 amino acids. Per germline, CDR1 SEHNR and CDR2 FQNEAQ (reference sequence). V was cut by 5 bases and J by 1 base, with 14 bases left in between.

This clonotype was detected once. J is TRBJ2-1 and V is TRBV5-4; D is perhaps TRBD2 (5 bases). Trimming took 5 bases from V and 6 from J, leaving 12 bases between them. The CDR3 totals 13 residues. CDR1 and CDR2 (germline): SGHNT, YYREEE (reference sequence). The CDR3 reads CASSLASGNEQFF. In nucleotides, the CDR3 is TGTGCCAGCAGTCTTGCAAGCGGCAATGAGCAGTTCTTC.

As DNA, the CDR3 is TGTGCCAGCAGCTTAGTCTCGTTGATGATCGATACGCAGTATTTT. Its protein product is CASSLVSLMIDTQYF. J is TRBJ2-3 and V is TRBV7-2; D gene uncertain. V gave up 1 base and J gave up 6 bases, with 14 bases separating them. The CDR3 runs to 15 residues. Germline assignment: CDR1 SGHTA and CDR2 FQGNSA.

CDR3 in DNA: TGTGCCAGTAGGGCCAATGCGAACACCGGGGAGCTGTTTTTT. Its translation is CASRANANTGELFF. The chain has TRBV19 and TRBJ2-2; D is unclear. The CDR3 consists of 14 residues. Trimming took 6 bases from V and 0 from J, leaving 8 bases between them. The V gene's germline CDR1 is LNHDA and CDR2 SQIVND (reference sequence).

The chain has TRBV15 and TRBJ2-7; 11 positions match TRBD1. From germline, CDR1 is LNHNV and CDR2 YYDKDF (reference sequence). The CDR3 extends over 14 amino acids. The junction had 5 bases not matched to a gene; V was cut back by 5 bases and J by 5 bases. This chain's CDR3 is CATSGRTGGDEQYF. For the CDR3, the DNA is TGTGCCACCAGCGGGCGGACAGGGGGCGACGAGCAGTACTTC. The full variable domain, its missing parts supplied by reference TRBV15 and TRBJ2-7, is DAMVIQNPRYQVTQFGKPVTLSCSQTLNHNVMYWYQQKSSQAPKLLFHYYDKDFNNEADTPDNFQSRRPNTSFCFLDIRSPGLGDTAMYLCATSGRTGGDEQYFGPGTRLTVT.

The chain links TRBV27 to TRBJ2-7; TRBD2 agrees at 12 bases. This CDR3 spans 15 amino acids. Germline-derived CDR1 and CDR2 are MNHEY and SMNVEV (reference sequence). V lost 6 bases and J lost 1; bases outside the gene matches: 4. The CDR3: CASSSLAGGSYEQYF. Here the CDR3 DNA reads TGTGCCAGCAGCTCACTAGCGGGGGGATCCTACGAGCAGTACTTC.